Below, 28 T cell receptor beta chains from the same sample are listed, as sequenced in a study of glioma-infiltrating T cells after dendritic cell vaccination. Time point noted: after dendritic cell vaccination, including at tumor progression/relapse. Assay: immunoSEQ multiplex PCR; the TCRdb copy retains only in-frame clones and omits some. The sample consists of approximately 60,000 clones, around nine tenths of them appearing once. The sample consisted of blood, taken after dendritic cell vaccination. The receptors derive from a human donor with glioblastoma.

CDR3 in amino acids: CASSLEPGWGYTF. The CDR3 DNA is TGTGCCAGCAGCTTGGAACCAGGTTGGGGCTACACCTTC. The chain combines TRBV5-4 with TRBJ1-2; no clear D. The CDR3 has 13 residues. Deletions cut 0 bases from V and 8 bases from J, with 11 bases between. CDR1 is SGHNT, CDR2 YYREEE, per germline (reference sequence).

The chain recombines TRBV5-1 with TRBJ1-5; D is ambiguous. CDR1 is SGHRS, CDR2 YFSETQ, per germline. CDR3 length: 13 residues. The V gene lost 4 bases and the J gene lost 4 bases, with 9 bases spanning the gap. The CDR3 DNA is TGCGCCAGCAGCGGGTCCGGGAATCAGCCCCAGCATTTT. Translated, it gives CASSGSGNQPQHF.

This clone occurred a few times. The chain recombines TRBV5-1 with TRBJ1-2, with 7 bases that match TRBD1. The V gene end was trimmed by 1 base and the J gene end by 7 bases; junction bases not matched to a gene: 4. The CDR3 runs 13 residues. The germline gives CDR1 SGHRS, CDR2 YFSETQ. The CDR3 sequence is CASSLSGDSGYTF. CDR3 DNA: TGCGCCAGCAGCTTGTCCGGGGACAGTGGCTACACCTTC. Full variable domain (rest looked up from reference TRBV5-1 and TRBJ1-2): KAGVTQTPRYLIKTRGQQVTLSCSPISGHRSVSWYQQTPGQGLQFLFEYFSETQRNKGNFPGRFSGRQFSNSRSEMNVSTLELGDSALYLCASSLSGDSGYTFGSGTRLTVV.

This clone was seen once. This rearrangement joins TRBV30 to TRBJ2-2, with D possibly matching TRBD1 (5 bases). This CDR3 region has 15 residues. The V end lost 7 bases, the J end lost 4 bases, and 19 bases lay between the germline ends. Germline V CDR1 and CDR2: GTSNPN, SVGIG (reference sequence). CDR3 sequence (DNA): TGTGCCTCGTTAAACTCAGGGTTCGTCACCGGGGAGCTGTTTTTT. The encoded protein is CASLNSGFVTGELFF.

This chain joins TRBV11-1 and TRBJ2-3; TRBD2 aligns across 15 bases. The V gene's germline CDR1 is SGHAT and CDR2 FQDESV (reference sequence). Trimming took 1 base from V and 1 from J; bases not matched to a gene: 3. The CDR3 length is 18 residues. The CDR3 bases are TGTGCCAGCAGCTTAGGGGGACTAGCGGGAGGAGGCACAGATACGCAGTATTTT. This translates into CASSLGGLAGGGTDTQYF.

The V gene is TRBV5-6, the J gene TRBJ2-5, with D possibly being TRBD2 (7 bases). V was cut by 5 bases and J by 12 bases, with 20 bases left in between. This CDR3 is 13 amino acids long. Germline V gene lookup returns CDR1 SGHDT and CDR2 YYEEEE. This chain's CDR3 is CASSSARGALEYF. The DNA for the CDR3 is TGTGCCAGCAGTTCCGCCCGGGGGGCTTTGGAGTACTTC. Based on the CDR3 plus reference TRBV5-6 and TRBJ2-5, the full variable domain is DAGVTQSPTHLIKTRGQQVTLRCSPKSGHDTVSWYQQALGQGPQFIFQYYEEEERQRGNFPDRFSGHQFPNYSSELNVNALLLGDSALYLCASSSARGALEYFGPGTRLLVL.

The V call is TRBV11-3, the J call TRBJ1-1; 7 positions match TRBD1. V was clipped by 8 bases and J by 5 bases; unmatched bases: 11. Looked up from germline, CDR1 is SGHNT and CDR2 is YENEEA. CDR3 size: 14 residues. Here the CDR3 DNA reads TGTGCCAGCTGGACGGGACAGAGGGTTACTGAAGCTTTCTTT. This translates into CASWTGQRVTEAFF.

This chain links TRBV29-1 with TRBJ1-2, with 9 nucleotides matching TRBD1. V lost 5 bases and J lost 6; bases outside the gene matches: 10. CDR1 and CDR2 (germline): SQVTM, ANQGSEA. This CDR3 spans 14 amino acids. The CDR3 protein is CSVTGTGRLDGYTF. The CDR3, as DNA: TGCAGCGTTACCGGGACAGGGAGGCTTGATGGCTACACCTTC.

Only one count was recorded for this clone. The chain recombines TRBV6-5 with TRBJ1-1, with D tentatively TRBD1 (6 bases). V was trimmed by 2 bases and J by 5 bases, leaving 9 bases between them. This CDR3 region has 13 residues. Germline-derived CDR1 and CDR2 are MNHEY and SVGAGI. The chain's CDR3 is CASSYTGRTEAFF. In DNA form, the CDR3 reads TGTGCCAGCAGTTACACAGGGCGGACTGAAGCTTTCTTT.

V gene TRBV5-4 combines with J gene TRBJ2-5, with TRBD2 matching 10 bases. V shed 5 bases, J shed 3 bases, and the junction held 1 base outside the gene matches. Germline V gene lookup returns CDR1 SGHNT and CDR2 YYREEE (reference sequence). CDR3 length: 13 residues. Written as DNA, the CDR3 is TGTGCCAGCAGAAGCGGGGGGGAAGAGACCCAGTACTTC. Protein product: CASRSGGEETQYF.

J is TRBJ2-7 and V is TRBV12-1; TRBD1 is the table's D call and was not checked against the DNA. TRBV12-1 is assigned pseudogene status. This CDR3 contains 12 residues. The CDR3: CAYIRGSGEQYF. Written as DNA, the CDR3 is TGTGCCTATATCAGGGGTTCAGGCGAGCAGTACTTC.

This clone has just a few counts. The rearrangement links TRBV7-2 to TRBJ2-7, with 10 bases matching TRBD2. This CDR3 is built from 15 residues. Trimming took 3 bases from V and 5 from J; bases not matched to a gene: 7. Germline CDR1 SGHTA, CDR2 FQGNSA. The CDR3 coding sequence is TGTGCCAGCAGCTTTTCTAGCGGGAGCACCAACGAGCAGTACTTC. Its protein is CASSFSSGSTNEQYF.

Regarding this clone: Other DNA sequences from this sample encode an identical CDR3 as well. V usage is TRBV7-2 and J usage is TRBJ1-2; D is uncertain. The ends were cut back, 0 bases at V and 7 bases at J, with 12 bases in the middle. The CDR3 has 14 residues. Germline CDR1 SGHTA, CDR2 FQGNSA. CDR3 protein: CASSLALPGGGYTF. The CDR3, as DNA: TGTGCCAGCAGCTTAGCCTTGCCCGGCGGTGGCTACACCTTC.

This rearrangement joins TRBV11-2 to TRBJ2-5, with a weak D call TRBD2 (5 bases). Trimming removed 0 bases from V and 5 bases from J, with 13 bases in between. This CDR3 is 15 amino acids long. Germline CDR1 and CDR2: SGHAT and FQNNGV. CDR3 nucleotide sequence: TGTGCCAGCAGCTTAGATCCCTATCCGGGGGAGACCCAGTACTTC. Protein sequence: CASSLDPYPGETQYF. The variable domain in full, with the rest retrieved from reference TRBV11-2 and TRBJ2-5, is EAGVAQSPRYKIIEKRQSVAFWCNPISGHATLYWYQQILGQGPKLLIQFQNNGVVDDSQLPKDRFSAERLKGVDSTLKIQPAKLEDSAVYLCASSLDPYPGETQYFGPGTRLLVL.

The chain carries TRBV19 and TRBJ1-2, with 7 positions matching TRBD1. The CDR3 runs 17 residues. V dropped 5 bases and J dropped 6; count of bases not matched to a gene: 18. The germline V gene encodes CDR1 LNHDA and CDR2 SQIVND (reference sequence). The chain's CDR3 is CASSPIWDSRTAHGYTF. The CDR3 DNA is TGTGCCAGTAGTCCCATATGGGACAGTCGAACCGCTCATGGCTACACCTTC. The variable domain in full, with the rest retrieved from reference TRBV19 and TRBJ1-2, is DGGITQSPKYLFRKEGQNVTLSCEQNLNHDAMYWYRQDPGQGLRLIYYSQIVNDFQKGDIAEGYSVSREKKESFPLTVTSAQKNPTAFYLCASSPIWDSRTAHGYTFGSGTRLTVV.

The CDR3 DNA follows: TGTGCCAGCAGCGGGCGACCCTCCTACAATGAGCAGTTCTTC. This encodes CASSGRPSYNEQFF. The rearrangement joins TRBV11-3 to TRBJ2-1; D not resolved. Germline V gives CDR1 SGHNT, CDR2 YENEEA. Trimming stripped 5 bases from V and 0 bases from J, with 8 bases between. The CDR3 runs to 14 residues. Full variable domain (outside the CDR3, taken from reference TRBV11-3 and TRBJ2-1): EAGVVQSPRYKIIEKKQPVAFWCNPISGHNTLYWYLQNLGQGPELLIRYENEEAVDDSQLPKDRFSAERLKGVDSTLKIQPAELGDSAVYLCASSGRPSYNEQFFGPGTRLTVL.

In DNA form, the CDR3 reads TGTGCCAGCAGTGACTCGAAAGTCAGGGGCCCGAACACCGGGGAGCTGTTTTTT. Its translation is CASSDSKVRGPNTGELFF. The chain couples TRBV6-4 to TRBJ2-2; D perhaps matches TRBD1 (6 bases). The germline CDR1 and CDR2 sequences are MRHNA and SNTAGT. CDR3 size: 18 residues. V dropped 0 bases and J dropped 0 bases, with 14 bases sitting between them.

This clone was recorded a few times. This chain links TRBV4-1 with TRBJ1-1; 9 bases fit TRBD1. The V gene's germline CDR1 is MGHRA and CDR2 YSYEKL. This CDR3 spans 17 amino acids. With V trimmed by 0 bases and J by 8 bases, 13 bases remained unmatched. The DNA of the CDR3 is TGCGCCAGCAGCCAAGAACTCCTTACAGGGGGCGAGGGGGAAGCTTTCTTT. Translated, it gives CASSQELLTGGEGEAFF.

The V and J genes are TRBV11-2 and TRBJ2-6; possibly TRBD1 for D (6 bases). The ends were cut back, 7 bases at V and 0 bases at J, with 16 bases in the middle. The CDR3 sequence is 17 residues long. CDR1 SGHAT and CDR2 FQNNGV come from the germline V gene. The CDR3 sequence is CASTSGQRISGANVLTF. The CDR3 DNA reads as TGTGCCAGCACCTCCGGACAGAGGATCTCTGGGGCCAACGTCCTGACTTTC.

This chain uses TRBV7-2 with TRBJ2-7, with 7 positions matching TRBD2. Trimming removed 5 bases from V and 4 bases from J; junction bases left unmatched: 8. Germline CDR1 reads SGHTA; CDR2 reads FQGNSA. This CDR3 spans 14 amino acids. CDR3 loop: CASSRGGPVYEQYF. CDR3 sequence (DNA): TGTGCCAGCAGCCGGGGAGGGCCGGTTTACGAGCAGTACTTC.

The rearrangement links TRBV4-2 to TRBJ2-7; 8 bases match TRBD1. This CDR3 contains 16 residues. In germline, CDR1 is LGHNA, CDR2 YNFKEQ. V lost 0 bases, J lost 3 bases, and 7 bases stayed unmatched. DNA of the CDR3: TGTGCCAGCAGCCAAGATCCCCGGACAGGGTTCTACGAGCAGTACTTC. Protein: CASSQDPRTGFYEQYF.

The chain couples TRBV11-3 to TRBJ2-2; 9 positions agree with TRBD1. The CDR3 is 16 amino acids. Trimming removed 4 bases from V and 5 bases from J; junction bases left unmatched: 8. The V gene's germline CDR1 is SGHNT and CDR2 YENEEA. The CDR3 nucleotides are TGTGCCAGCAGCTCTCGGGGACAGGGCTATACCGGGGAGCTGTTTTTT. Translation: CASSSRGQGYTGELFF.

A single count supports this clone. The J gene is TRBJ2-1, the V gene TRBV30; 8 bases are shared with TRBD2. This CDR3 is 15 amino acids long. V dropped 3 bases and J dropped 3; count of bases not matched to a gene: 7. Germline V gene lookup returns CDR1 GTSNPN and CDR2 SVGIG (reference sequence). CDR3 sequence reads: CAWRVAGPNYNEQFF. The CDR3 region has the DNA TGTGCCTGGAGGGTAGCGGGGCCCAACTACAATGAGCAGTTCTTC.

CDR3 protein: CASSSRQWEQYF. Written as DNA, the CDR3 is TGTGCCAGCAGCTCGCGCCAATGGGAGCAGTACTTC. V is TRBV7-2 and J is TRBJ2-7; D is unclear. CDR3 length: 12 amino acids. Between the trimmed V and J ends, which lost 4 bases and 7 bases, there was a span of 11 bases. Looked up from germline, CDR1 is SGHTA and CDR2 is FQGNSA.

The CDR3 is CASSTRGGKYTF. The CDR3 DNA reads TGTGCCAGCAGTACCCGGGGGGGAAAGTACACCTTC. The chain joins TRBV6-5 to TRBJ1-2; D perhaps matches TRBD1 (5 bases). The CDR3 is 12 amino acids. V was clipped by 5 bases and J by 11 bases, with 15 bases between them. Germline V gives CDR1 MNHEY, CDR2 SVGAGI.

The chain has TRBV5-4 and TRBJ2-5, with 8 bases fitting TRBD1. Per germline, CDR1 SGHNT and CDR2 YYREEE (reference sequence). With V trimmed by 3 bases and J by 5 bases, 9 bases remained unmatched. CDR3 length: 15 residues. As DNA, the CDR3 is TGTGCCAGCAGCTACATCGGCAGGGGGCGTGAGACCCAGTACTTC. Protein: CASSYIGRGRETQYF.

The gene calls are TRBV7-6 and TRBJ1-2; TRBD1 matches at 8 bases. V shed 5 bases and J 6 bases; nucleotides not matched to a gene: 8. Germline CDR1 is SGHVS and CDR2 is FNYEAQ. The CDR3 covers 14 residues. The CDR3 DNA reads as TGTGCCAGCAGCCTACGGACAGGGATCGATGGCTACACCTTC. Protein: CASSLRTGIDGYTF.

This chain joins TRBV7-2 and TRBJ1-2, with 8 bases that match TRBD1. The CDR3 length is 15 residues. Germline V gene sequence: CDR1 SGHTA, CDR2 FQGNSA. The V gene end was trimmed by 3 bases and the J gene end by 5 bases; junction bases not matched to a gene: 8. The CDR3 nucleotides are TGTGCCAGCAGCTTCACACAGGGGGTTGGGTATGGCTACACCTTC. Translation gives CASSFTQGVGYGYTF.